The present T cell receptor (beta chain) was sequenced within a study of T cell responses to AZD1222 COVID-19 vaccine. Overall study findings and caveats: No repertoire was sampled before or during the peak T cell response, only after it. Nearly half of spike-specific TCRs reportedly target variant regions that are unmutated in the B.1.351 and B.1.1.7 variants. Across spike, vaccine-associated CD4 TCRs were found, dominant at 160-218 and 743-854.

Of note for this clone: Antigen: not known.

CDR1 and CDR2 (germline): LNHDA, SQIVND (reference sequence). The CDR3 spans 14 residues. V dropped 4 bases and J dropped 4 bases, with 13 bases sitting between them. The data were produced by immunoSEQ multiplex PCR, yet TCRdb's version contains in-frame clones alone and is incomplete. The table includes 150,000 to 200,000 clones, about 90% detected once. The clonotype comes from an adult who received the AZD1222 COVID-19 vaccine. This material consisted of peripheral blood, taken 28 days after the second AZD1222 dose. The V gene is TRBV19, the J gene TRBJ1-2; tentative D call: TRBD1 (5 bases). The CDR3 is CASSTPGRTYGYTF. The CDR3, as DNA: TGTGCCAGTAGTACCCCAGGGAGGACCTATGGCTACACCTTC.